The source of this T cell receptor beta chain is a study of T cells in Graves' hyperthyroidism and ophthalmopathy. Findings of the study overall: Most thyroid clonotypes expanded above 0.001 were also detected in blood. The authors' 13 V-J model separated ophthalmopathy from stable hyperthyroidism.

This clonotype has a handful of counts. Its antigen is still unknown. Patients with uncontrolled infections, other autoimmune diseases, pregnancy or lactation were excluded. The PBMCs were taken from over 9.5 ml of fresh peripheral blood. Amplified TCR beta CDR3 regions came from RNA transcripts. HTBI primers drove first-round RT-PCR of the TCR CDR3. Each CDR3 protein is one row after TCRdb ran MiXCR on the multiplex PCR reads. The sample shows 450,000 to 600,000 distinct CDR3 sequences, about 14% of them seen only once. The CDR3 has 14 amino acids. The ends were cut back, 0 bases at V and 3 bases at J, with 7 bases in the middle. Germline CDR1 reads MNHEY; CDR2 reads SVGAGI.

The source of this sequence is a woman between 40 and 55 years old with Graves' hyperthyroidism. The sample comprised blood. The chain links TRBV6-5 to TRBJ2-3, with a weak D call TRBD1 (5 bases). The CDR3 sequence is CASSYSQGTDTQYF. CDR3 DNA sequence: TGTGCCAGCAGTTACTCGCAGGGAACAGATACGCAGTATTTT.